Following are 20 T cell receptor beta chains from one sample sequenced in a study of identical twins (dated by TCRdb to about 2016). The library was obtained by 5' RACE. Instrument used: Illumina HiSeq 2000. TCRdb took the public reads, trimmed them with fastp at Q25, ran MiXCR for clone calling and kept in-frame beta chains. Merged by CDR3 protein, the rows form single entries marked with the most common genes and DNA. This sample holds about 490,000 distinct CDR3 sequences; 12% to 15% were observed only once. The ten largest clones represent 0.44% of the sample. Another study also made use of these data, one on yellow fever vaccine responses in identical twins.

Sequencing was carried out using CD4+ T cells sorted from blood. These receptors were obtained from a woman between 18 and 29 years old in good health.

At least ten counts were recorded for this clonotype. The V call is TRBV5-6, the J call TRBJ2-2, with TRBD2 matching 11 bases. CDR1 SGHDT and CDR2 YYEEEE come from the germline V gene. V trimming: 3 bases; J trimming: 0 bases; junction bases outside the gene matches: 1. This CDR3 has 16 amino acids. For the CDR3, the DNA is TGTGCCAGCAGCTGGGGACTAGCGGCGAACACCGGGGAGCTGTTTTTT. Its protein product is CASSWGLAANTGELFF.

The sample holds a few counts of this clonotype. V and J are TRBV15 and TRBJ2-2; D perhaps matches TRBD1 (5 bases). V gave up 7 bases and J gave up 5 bases, with 17 bases separating them. Germline V lookup: CDR1 LNHNV, CDR2 YYDKDF (reference sequence). This CDR3 region has 15 residues. The CDR3 DNA follows: TGTGCCACCACAGGCGGCAGGGAAGGAACCGGGGAGCTGTTTTTT. Translating gives CATTGGREGTGELFF.

The genes are TRBV28 and TRBJ1-2, with D hard to call. Germline V gene data show CDR1 as MDHEN and CDR2 as SYDVKM. CDR3 length: 15 residues. V lost 5 bases and J 2 bases, leaving 15 bases between the germline ends. The CDR3 sequence: CASSPSNILNYGYTF. Here the CDR3 DNA reads TGTGCCAGCAGTCCCTCAAACATATTGAACTATGGCTACACCTTC.

The V call is TRBV7-6, the J call TRBJ2-7; D possibly uses TRBD1 or TRBD2 (7 bases each). This CDR3 region has 16 residues. V lost 5 bases, J lost 0 bases, and 17 bases lay in between. Germline V gene lookup returns CDR1 SGHVS and CDR2 FNYEAQ. DNA for the CDR3: TGTGCCAGCAGCCCAGCAGGGGGGGCGGGCTCCTACGAGCAGTACTTC. This codes for CASSPAGGAGSYEQYF.

The chain carries TRBV7-8 and TRBJ2-7; 7 nucleotides match TRBD2. The V segment lost 8 bases and the J segment 6 bases; nucleotides outside the gene matches: 13. The CDR3 contains 14 residues. Germline-derived CDR1 and CDR2 are SGHVS and FQNEAQ. The CDR3 DNA sequence: TGTGCCAGCTCCCTCGAGGGAGGGTTTGCCGAGCAGTACTTC. It specifies CASSLEGGFAEQYF. Looking up the rest from reference TRBV7-8 and TRBJ2-7 gives the full variable domain: GAGVSQSPRYKVAKRGQDVALRCDPISGHVSLFWYQQALGQGPEFLTYFQNEAQLDKSGLPSDRFFAERPEGSVSTLKIQRTQQEDSAVYLCASSLEGGFAEQYFGPGTRLTVT.

The CDR3: CASSSGTVYEQYV. CDR3 in DNA: TGTGCCAGCAGTTCCGGGACGGTCTACGAGCAGTACGTC. The chain uses TRBV6-2 or TRBV6-3 and TRBJ2-7; either TRBD1 or TRBD2 may fit D (5 bases each). In germline, CDR1 is MNHEY, CDR2 SVGEGT. CDR3 size: 13 residues. V lost 4 bases and J lost 3, with 10 bases in between.

This clonotype was detected a few times. This sequence joins TRBV10-3 and TRBJ2-6; D remains unclear. In germline, CDR1 is ENHRY, CDR2 SYGVKD. This CDR3 has 17 residues. Trimming stripped 0 bases from V and 0 bases from J, with 9 bases between. The CDR3 reads CAISESTVRSGANVLTF. As DNA, the CDR3 is TGTGCCATCAGTGAGTCTACAGTACGCTCTGGGGCCAACGTCCTGACTTTC.

J is TRBJ1-1 and V is TRBV5-1, with D tentatively TRBD1 (5 bases). Germline V lookup: CDR1 SGHRS, CDR2 YFSETQ. Trimming stripped 2 bases from V and 5 bases from J, with 19 bases between. The CDR3 runs to 16 residues. The CDR3, as DNA: TGCGCCAGCAGCTTCAGACAAGACAGACTTGGGACTGAAGCTTTCTTT. Translating it yields CASSFRQDRLGTEAFF.

The chain's CDR3 is CSARDPRQSYEQYV. CDR3 bases: TGCAGTGCTAGAGATCCCCGACAGTCCTACGAGCAGTACGTC. This chain links TRBV20-1 with TRBJ2-7; D may be TRBD1 (5 bases). The V end was cut by 0 bases, the J end by 1 base, with 10 bases between. Per germline, CDR1 DFQATT and CDR2 SNEGSKA (reference sequence). This CDR3 has 14 residues.

The sample holds a few counts of this clonotype. The V and J genes are TRBV7-6 and TRBJ2-3; D is unresolved. CDR1 SGHVS and CDR2 FNYEAQ come from the germline V gene. The CDR3 length is 14 residues. V lost 1 base, J lost 4 bases, and 9 bases lay in between. The DNA of the CDR3 is TGTGCCAGCAGCTTAGGGGTAGGGCCAGATACGCAGTATTTT. It translates to CASSLGVGPDTQYF.

V gene TRBV5-5 combines with J gene TRBJ2-7, with D perhaps being TRBD1 or TRBD2 (7 bases each). This CDR3 region has 13 residues. Per the germline V gene, CDR1 is SGHKS and CDR2 is YYEKEE (reference sequence). V shed 2 bases and J shed 4 bases, with 10 bases lying between them. The CDR3 bases are TGTGCCAGCAGCTTCCAGGGGGGGTACGAGCAGTACTTC. Translating it yields CASSFQGGYEQYF.

V gene TRBV7-3 combines with J gene TRBJ2-3, with 7 bases that match TRBD2. The CDR3 runs to 13 residues. The V gene end was trimmed by 8 bases and the J gene end by 3 bases; junction bases not matched to a gene: 5. Germline CDR1 SGHTA, CDR2 FQGTGA. As DNA, the CDR3 is TGTGCCAGCGGGGACGGGGGGACAGATACGCAGTATTTT. This translates into CASGDGGTDTQYF.

V usage is TRBV10-3 and J usage is TRBJ2-7, with 11 bases matching TRBD2. The CDR3 covers 14 residues. Germline loops: CDR1 ENHRY, CDR2 SYGVKD. The J segment lost 2 bases and the V segment lost 4 bases, leaving 1 base of the junction unmatched. The CDR3 DNA sequence: TGTGCCATCAGTGCTAGCGGGGGGACCTACGAGCAGTACGTC. It is translated as CAISASGGTYEQYV.

The chain has TRBV20-1 and TRBJ2-3, with 9 bases fitting TRBD1. The CDR3 spans 17 residues. Germline CDR1 and CDR2: DFQATT and SNEGSKA (reference sequence). J was trimmed by 3 bases and V by 0 bases; bases with no gene match: 10. This chain's CDR3 is CSARDHGTGTVTDTQYF. CDR3 in DNA: TGCAGTGCTAGAGATCACGGGACAGGGACGGTAACAGATACGCAGTATTTT.

The chain links TRBV5-1 to TRBJ1-4; 7 nucleotides match TRBD1. The V gene end was trimmed by 0 bases and the J gene end by 3 bases; junction bases not matched to a gene: 5. The germline gives CDR1 SGHRS, CDR2 YFSETQ. The CDR3 has 16 residues. The CDR3 reads CASSLGDSKANEKLFF. The CDR3 nucleotides are TGCGCCAGCAGCTTGGGGGACAGTAAAGCTAATGAAAAACTGTTTTTT.

This clonotype has more than one count but fewer than ten. The rearrangement links TRBV28 to TRBJ2-5, with D perhaps matching TRBD2 (5 bases). Per germline, CDR1 MDHEN and CDR2 SYDVKM. V gave up 3 bases and J gave up 5 bases, with 19 bases separating them. The length of the CDR3 is 16 residues. In DNA form, the CDR3 reads TGTGCCAGCAGTTTTGGCCCTGATCCCCAGCGGGAGACCCAGTACTTC. It specifies CASSFGPDPQRETQYF.

This clonotype was counted a few times. The V and J genes are TRBV6-5 and TRBJ2-6; no reliable D call. CDR1 and CDR2 from the germline V gene are MNHEY and SVGAGI. The CDR3 extends over 15 amino acids. The germline V and J ends were trimmed by 2 bases and 1 base, with 6 bases remaining between them. The CDR3 sequence is CASSYMTSGANVLTF. The DNA of the CDR3 is TGTGCCAGCAGTTACATGACTTCTGGGGCCAACGTCCTGACTTTC.

The genes are TRBV19 and TRBJ2-1; D may be TRBD1 (5 bases). Trimming stripped 5 bases from V and 6 bases from J, with 11 bases between. The CDR3 spans 13 residues. Germline V lookup: CDR1 LNHDA, CDR2 SQIVND (reference sequence). CDR3 sequence (DNA): TGTGCCAGTAGTTCAAGACAGTCCAATGAGCAGTTCTTC. The encoded protein is CASSSRQSNEQFF.

This clonotype occurred many times. The chain couples TRBV5-1 to TRBJ2-1; 10 bases agree with TRBD1. The germline V gene encodes CDR1 SGHRS and CDR2 YFSETQ. This CDR3 is 17 amino acids long. V lost 0 bases and J lost 10; bases outside the gene matches: 13. In DNA, the CDR3 is TGCGCCAGCAGCTTGGGCGGCGGGACAGGGGTCCAACGGGAGCAGTTCTTC. Amino acids: CASSLGGGTGVQREQFF.

This clonotype has a handful of counts. The J gene is TRBJ2-3, the V gene TRBV4-2; D ambiguous. The germline gives CDR1 LGHNA, CDR2 YNFKEQ. Trimming shortened V by 1 base and J by 2 bases, and 13 bases separated the two germline ends. The CDR3 extends over 16 amino acids. The CDR3 coding sequence is TGTGCCAGCAGCCAAGTTGGGGTGACTCTCACAGATACGCAGTATTTT. Translation: CASSQVGVTLTDTQYF.